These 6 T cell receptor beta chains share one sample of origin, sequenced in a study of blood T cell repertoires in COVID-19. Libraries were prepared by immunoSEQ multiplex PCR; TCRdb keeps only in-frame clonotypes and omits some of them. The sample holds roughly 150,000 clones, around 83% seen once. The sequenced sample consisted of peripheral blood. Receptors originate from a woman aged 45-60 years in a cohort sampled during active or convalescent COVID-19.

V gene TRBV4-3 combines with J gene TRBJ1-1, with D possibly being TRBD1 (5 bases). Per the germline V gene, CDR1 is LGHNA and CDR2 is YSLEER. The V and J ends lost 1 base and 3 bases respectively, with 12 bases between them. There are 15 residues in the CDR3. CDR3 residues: CASSQGGSRYTEAFF. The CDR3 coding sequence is TGCGCCAGCAGCCAAGGGGGCTCGCGGTACACTGAAGCTTTCTTT.

CDR3 coding DNA: TGTGCCAGCACCAACCCTGACAGGGGGCACACTGAAGCTTTCTTT. Its protein is CASTNPDRGHTEAFF. This chain uses TRBV6-5 with TRBJ1-1, with TRBD1 matching over 10 bases. The V gene end was trimmed by 7 bases and the J gene end by 3 bases; junction bases not matched to a gene: 8. The CDR3 loop spans 15 amino acids. The germline gives CDR1 MNHEY, CDR2 SVGAGI.

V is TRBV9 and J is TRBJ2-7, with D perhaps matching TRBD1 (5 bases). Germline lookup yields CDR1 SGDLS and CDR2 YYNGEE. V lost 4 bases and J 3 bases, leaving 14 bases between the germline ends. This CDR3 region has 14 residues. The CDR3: CASSSGLGIYEQYF. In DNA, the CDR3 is TGTGCCAGCAGCTCAGGGTTGGGCATCTACGAGCAGTACTTC. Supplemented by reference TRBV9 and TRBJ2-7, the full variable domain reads DSGVTQTPKHLITATGQRVTLRCSPRSGDLSVYWYQQSLDQGLQFLIQYYNGEERAKGNILERFSAQQFPDLHSELNLSSLELGDSALYFCASSSGLGIYEQYFGPGTRLTVT.

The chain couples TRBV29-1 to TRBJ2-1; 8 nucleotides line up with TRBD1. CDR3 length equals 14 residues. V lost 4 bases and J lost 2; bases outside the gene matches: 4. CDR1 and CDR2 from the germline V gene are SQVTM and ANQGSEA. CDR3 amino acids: CSVGQGFPYNEQFF. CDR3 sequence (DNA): TGCAGCGTTGGACAGGGGTTTCCCTACAATGAGCAGTTCTTC.

CDR3 in DNA: TGTGCCAGCAGTTACGGGGCTAGTTTACGGAATGAGCAGTTCTTC. This gives the protein CASSYGASLRNEQFF. The rearrangement links TRBV6-5 to TRBJ2-1; the D gene is possibly TRBD1 (5 bases). The CDR3 has 15 amino acids. Trimming removed 2 bases from V and 7 bases from J, with 15 bases in between. The germline gives CDR1 MNHEY, CDR2 SVGAGI.

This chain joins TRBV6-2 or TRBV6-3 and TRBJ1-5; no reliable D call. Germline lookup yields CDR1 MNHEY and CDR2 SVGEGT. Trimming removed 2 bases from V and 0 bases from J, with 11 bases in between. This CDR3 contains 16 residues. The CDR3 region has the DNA TGTGCCAGCAGTTACGGCTCAGTGAATAGCAATCAGCCCCAGCATTTT. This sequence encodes CASSYGSVNSNQPQHF.